This T cell receptor (beta chain) originates from a study of cytomegalovirus exposure and HLA in healthy donors. Study overall: An earlier analysis identified 120 million or so unique TCR beta sequences in 170 million or so T cells.

The CDR3 sequence is 15 residues long. The trim removed 4 bases at V and 8 bases at J, leaving 8 bases unmatched. In germline, CDR1 is SEHNR, CDR2 FQNEAQ (reference sequence). About this clone: Antigen: not known.

General study findings and limits: Researchers reported in a later analysis that a missense DCLRE1C variant was tied to TCR beta V- and J-gene trimming. DRB1 showed the most TCR associations and HLA-C the fewest in a later analysis, as rates varied by HLA locus. Researchers reported that a few CMV-associated chains were confirmed in vitro as CMV antigen-specific.

The PCR used 60 Vbeta and 13 Jbeta primers. Profiling relied on immunoSEQ multiplex PCR, and the TCRdb table lists in-frame clones only, not all of them. Here the sample spans approximately 220,000 clones, 76% being singletons. This TCR derives from a man between 18 and 35 years old in good health and CMV-seronegative. Sequenced: PBMCs. The rearrangement uses TRBV7-9 and TRBJ1-4; 9 bases are shared with TRBD1. This CDR3 is CASSWGTGISEKLFF. In DNA form, the CDR3 reads TGTGCCAGCAGCTGGGGGACAGGGATATCGGAAAAACTGTTTTTT.